This T cell receptor beta chain emerged from a study of cytomegalovirus exposure and HLA in healthy donors. Findings and limits, study-wide: Sequences of the TCR beta chain were said to predict the HLA-A and HLA-B alleles of most subjects accurately. Association of a missense DCLRE1C variant with TCR beta V- and J-gene trimming was reported in a later analysis. An assumption of roughly uniform sequencing depth across donors underlay the presence/absence analyses.

On this clone itself: Its antigen is not identified.

Primers: 60 Vbeta forward and 13 Jbeta reverse. Libraries were prepared by immunoSEQ multiplex PCR; TCRdb keeps only in-frame clonotypes and omits some of them. The data contain about 100,000 clones, roughly four fifths of them singletons. V shed 4 bases, J shed 6 bases, and the junction held 9 bases outside the gene matches. Germline V lookup: CDR1 KGHSH, CDR2 LQKENI. The CDR3 sequence is 15 residues long. Sequencing was done on a sample of PBMCs. This TCR was sampled from a woman in her sixties or seventies in good health and CMV-seropositive. The J gene is TRBJ2-1, the V gene TRBV18; 7 nucleotides match TRBD2. CDR3 in DNA: TGTGCCAGCTCACTGGCTGGGAGGGCCCCCAATGAGCAGTTCTTC. As protein: CASSLAGRAPNEQFF.